Presented here are 6 T cell receptor beta chains from one specimen sequenced in a study of Graves' ophthalmopathy and Graves' hyperthyroidism (dated by TCRdb to about 2018). These reads were obtained on an Illumina HiSeq 2000. For repertoire sequencing, TCR beta CDR3 regions were amplified from RNA transcripts. HTBI primers and the Qiagen OneStep RT-PCR kit were used in a first-round RT-PCR, which was followed by a second-round multiplex PCR, size selection and purification. TCRdb passed the public sequencing reads through fastp at Q25 and MiXCR, retaining productive beta sequences. Under each unique CDR3 protein, matching rows form one entry showing the most common genes and DNA. This sample has over 150,000 distinct CDR3 sequences in its table, and under 40% of those were observed once. Approximately 6.3% of the sample is in the top ten clones. The sequencing input was peripheral blood. These receptors came from a middle-aged woman with Graves' ophthalmopathy. Donor details come from another sample of the same person, matched by shared clones.

This chain's CDR3 is CASRERVENTGELFF. The CDR3 nucleotides read TGTGCCAGCAGAGAAAGGGTGGAGAACACCGGGGAGCTGTTTTTT. This rearrangement joins TRBV6-1 to TRBJ2-2; D unresolved. Trimming shortened V by 6 bases and J by 1 base, and 12 bases separated the two germline ends. Per the germline V gene, CDR1 is MNHNS and CDR2 is SASEGT. The length of the CDR3 is 15 residues.

The chain employs TRBV24-1 and TRBJ1-2; no definite D call. The V end lost 4 bases, the J end lost 2 bases, and 10 bases lay between the germline ends. Germline lookup yields CDR1 KGHDR and CDR2 SFDVKD. The CDR3 has 14 amino acids. In nucleotides, the CDR3 is TGTGCCACCAGTGAGCGGACGGGGAACTATGGCTACACCTTC. Its protein product is CATSERTGNYGYTF.

This clonotype appeared a few times. V gene TRBV28 combines with J gene TRBJ2-7; 7 bases align to TRBD1. Per the germline V gene, CDR1 is MDHEN and CDR2 is SYDVKM. J gave up 5 bases and V 4 bases, and 11 bases lay outside the gene matches. There are 15 residues in the CDR3. The CDR3: CASSSPTGRSNEQYF. In DNA, the CDR3 is TGTGCCAGCAGTTCCCCGACAGGGCGGTCCAACGAGCAGTACTTC.

This clonotype was seen many times. This chain connects TRBV30 to TRBJ1-2, with 12 bases that match TRBD1. V lost 1 base, J lost 6 bases, and 6 bases stayed unmatched. The V gene's germline CDR1 is GTSNPN and CDR2 SVGIG (reference sequence). This CDR3 spans 15 amino acids. CDR3 nucleotide sequence: TGTGCCTGGAGTGCCCGGGACAGGGGGCCGGATGGCTACACCTTC. This gives the protein CAWSARDRGPDGYTF.

This clonotype was counted at least ten times. The gene calls are TRBV19 and TRBJ2-7; 9 bases are shared with TRBD1. The CDR3 is 16 residues long. J was trimmed by 2 bases and V by 4 bases; bases with no gene match: 9. The germline V gene encodes CDR1 LNHDA and CDR2 SQIVND (reference sequence). The CDR3 DNA reads TGTGCCAGTAGTACTTCCGGGACAGGGAAACCCTACGAGCAGTACTTC. Translating it yields CASSTSGTGKPYEQYF.

V is TRBV28 and J is TRBJ2-2; D is undetermined. This CDR3 is built from 15 residues. The V end was cut by 3 bases, the J end by 6 bases, with 14 bases between. CDR1 is MDHEN, CDR2 SYDVKM, per germline. DNA of the CDR3: TGTGCCAGCAGTTTCGGGCAGTCGCGGTCCGGGGAGCTGTTTTTT. This encodes CASSFGQSRSGELFF. The whole variable domain, remainder taken from reference TRBV28 and TRBJ2-2, is DVKVTQSSRYLVKRTGEKVFLECVQDMDHENMFWYRQDPGLGLRLIYFSYDVKMKEKGDIPEGYSVSREKKERFSLILESASTNQTSMYLCASSFGQSRSGELFFGEGSRLTVL.